A single sample gave rise to the 30 T cell receptor beta chains below, sequenced in a study of PD-1 blockade in classical Hodgkin lymphoma. The time point is: cycle 4 day 1 (C4D1), after less than 7 weeks of nivolumab. Each patient experienced a relapse that followed autologous stem cell transplantation, and brentuximab vedotin exposure varied. TCRdb keeps only in-frame clones here, not all; method: immunoSEQ multiplex PCR. The repertoire consists of around 4,200 clones, with around 66% occurring once and the leading ten covering about 48%. The specimen comprised peripheral blood mononuclear cells (PBMCs), sampled before the fourth cycle of nivolumab. These receptors originate from a human donor with classical Hodgkin lymphoma.

This chain links TRBV10-2 with TRBJ1-5; D unclear. Per the germline V gene, CDR1 is WSHSY and CDR2 is SAAADI. Trimming took off 3 bases at V and 7 bases at J, with 10 bases between the two ends. The CDR3 runs 13 residues. The CDR3: CASSEGARQPQHF. DNA for the CDR3: TGCGCCAGCAGTGAAGGCGCACGGCAGCCCCAGCATTTT.

Here the CDR3 DNA reads TGTGCCAGCAGCGTAACCTTATTCTATGGCTACACCTTC. Protein: CASSVTLFYGYTF. The chain is built from TRBV9 and TRBJ1-2; the D is unclear. Germline V gene data show CDR1 as SGDLS and CDR2 as YYNGEE. The CDR3 consists of 13 residues. The V and J ends lost 1 base and 4 bases respectively, with 8 bases between them.

This chain joins TRBV19 and TRBJ1-5, with 12 positions matching TRBD1. CDR3 length equals 18 residues. The germline V gene encodes CDR1 LNHDA and CDR2 SQIVND (reference sequence). V shed 5 bases and J 4 bases; nucleotides not matched to a gene: 12. CDR3 residues: CASSGTGGLPGLNQPQHF. In nucleotides, the CDR3 is TGTGCCAGTAGTGGGACAGGGGGCCTTCCGGGCTTAAATCAGCCCCAGCATTTT.

The rearrangement uses TRBV19 and TRBJ2-4; D call uncertain. V was pared by 0 bases and J by 15 bases, with 12 bases between. The CDR3 extends over 12 amino acids. Germline CDR1 reads LNHDA; CDR2 reads SQIVND (reference sequence). The CDR3 DNA sequence: TGTGCCAGTAGTATAGATGCCCGGCCCCCGTACTTC. Translating it yields CASSIDARPPYF.

This chain joins TRBV2 and TRBJ2-2; 9 bases align to TRBD2. J was trimmed by 1 base and V by 3 bases; bases with no gene match: 3. The germline CDR1 and CDR2 sequences are SNHLY and FYNNEI. The CDR3 contains 16 residues. CDR3 sequence reads: CASSEASGMNTGELFF. CDR3 nucleotides: TGTGCCAGCAGTGAGGCTAGCGGGATGAACACCGGGGAGCTGTTTTTT.

The chain links TRBV20-1 to TRBJ2-1; D remains ambiguous. The V end was cut by 3 bases, the J end by 5 bases, with 5 bases between. Looked up from germline, CDR1 is DFQATT and CDR2 is SNEGSKA (reference sequence). This CDR3 is 11 amino acids long. The CDR3, as DNA: TGCAGTGCTAGCGCCCACAATGAGCAGTTCTTC. It translates to CSASAHNEQFF.

The chain uses TRBV19 and TRBJ1-5; D remains ambiguous. Trimming removed 1 base at V and 6 bases at J, with 7 bases between. Germline CDR1 is LNHDA and CDR2 is SQIVND (reference sequence). The CDR3 loop spans 13 amino acids. The CDR3: CASSIGTSQPQHF. CDR3 nucleotides: TGTGCCAGTAGTATAGGGACCAGTCAGCCCCAGCATTTT.

The J gene is TRBJ1-6, the V gene TRBV7-2; possible D gene TRBD1, 5 bases. Trimming removed 9 bases at V and 14 bases at J, with 17 bases between. The CDR3 loop spans 12 amino acids. CDR1 and CDR2 (germline): SGHTA, FQGNSA. CDR3 DNA sequence: TGTGCCAGTTCAATGGGGGTTCGGACCCTCCACTTT. This codes for CASSMGVRTLHF.

The chain's CDR3 is CASSLAAGQGNTEAFF. CDR3 sequence (DNA): TGCGCCAGCAGCTTGGCGGCGGGACAGGGGAACACTGAAGCTTTCTTT. J is TRBJ1-1 and V is TRBV5-1; the match to TRBD1 covers 9 bases. From germline, CDR1 is SGHRS and CDR2 YFSETQ. The CDR3 has 16 residues. The ends lost 0 bases at V and 1 base at J; junction bases unmatched: 4.

The chain combines TRBV5-1 with TRBJ1-4; tentative D call: TRBD1 (6 bases). The germline V and J ends were trimmed by 0 bases and 8 bases, with 11 bases remaining between them. Per germline, CDR1 SGHRS and CDR2 YFSETQ. The CDR3 runs to 14 residues. The DNA for the CDR3 is TGCGCCAGCAGCTTGGGCCAGGGGATAGAAAAACTGTTTTTT. Its translation is CASSLGQGIEKLFF.

The rearrangement uses TRBV2 and TRBJ2-3, with 9 bases fitting TRBD1. From germline, CDR1 is SNHLY and CDR2 FYNNEI. The CDR3 contains 14 residues. V trimming: 7 bases; J trimming: 5 bases; junction bases outside the gene matches: 7. The CDR3 nucleotides read TGTGCCAGCACGGAGGGACAGGGTGGAGATACGCAGTATTTT. Protein: CASTEGQGGDTQYF.

V usage is TRBV5-6 and J usage is TRBJ2-7, with TRBD2 matching 10 bases. CDR3 length: 15 amino acids. Germline assignment: CDR1 SGHDT and CDR2 YYEEEE. Trimming took 3 bases from V and 6 from J; bases not matched to a gene: 9. The CDR3 DNA reads as TGTGCCAGCAGCTCGGGACTAGCGAGTTCTTCCGAGCAGTACTTC. Protein product: CASSSGLASSSEQYF.

Only a few counts were recorded for this clone. The rearrangement uses TRBV11-2 and TRBJ1-2; the match to TRBD1 covers 9 bases. From germline, CDR1 is SGHAT and CDR2 FQNNGV. The CDR3 consists of 16 residues. V shed 2 bases and J 4 bases; nucleotides not matched to a gene: 8. CDR3 sequence (DNA): TGTGCCAGCAGCTTAAACGGGGACAGGGCCCTCTATGGCTACACCTTC. This encodes CASSLNGDRALYGYTF.

This clone has only one observation. This rearrangement joins TRBV5-6 to TRBJ2-5, with 7 bases fitting TRBD1. Germline CDR1 and CDR2: SGHDT and YYEEEE. CDR3 length: 13 amino acids. V gave up 6 bases and J gave up 5 bases; unmatched junction bases: 7. In nucleotides, the CDR3 is TGTGCCAGCAACATAGGGGGCCGGGAGACCCAGTACTTC. Translated, it gives CASNIGGRETQYF. Filled out from reference TRBV5-6 and TRBJ2-5, the complete variable domain reads DAGVTQSPTHLIKTRGQQVTLRCSPKSGHDTVSWYQQALGQGPQFIFQYYEEEERQRGNFPDRFSGHQFPNYSSELNVNALLLGDSALYLCASNIGGRETQYFGPGTRLLVL.

This rearrangement joins TRBV7-2 to TRBJ2-2; 10 nucleotides agree with TRBD2. V dropped 1 base and J dropped 2; count of bases not matched to a gene: 4. Germline CDR1 reads SGHTA; CDR2 reads FQGNSA. The CDR3 loop spans 17 amino acids. In nucleotides, the CDR3 is TGTGCCAGCAGCTTAGGTAGCGGGGGGTTAAACACCGGGGAGCTGTTTTTT. This translates into CASSLGSGGLNTGELFF. Filled out from reference TRBV7-2 and TRBJ2-2, the complete variable domain reads GAGVSQSPSNKVTEKGKDVELRCDPISGHTALYWYRQSLGQGLEFLIYFQGNSAPDKSGLPSDRFSAERTGGSVSTLTIQRTQQEDSAVYLCASSLGSGGLNTGELFFGEGSRLTVL.

V gene TRBV19 combines with J gene TRBJ2-3; 8 bases are a match to TRBD2. Trimming removed 5 bases from V and 1 base from J; junction bases left unmatched: 5. In germline, CDR1 is LNHDA, CDR2 SQIVND (reference sequence). The CDR3 is 15 amino acids. The CDR3 here is CASSPRGGGTDTQYF. The CDR3, as DNA: TGTGCCAGTAGTCCCCGGGGGGGTGGCACAGATACGCAGTATTTT. Using reference TRBV19 and TRBJ2-3 for the parts outside the CDR3, the full variable domain is DGGITQSPKYLFRKEGQNVTLSCEQNLNHDAMYWYRQDPGQGLRLIYYSQIVNDFQKGDIAEGYSVSREKKESFPLTVTSAQKNPTAFYLCASSPRGGGTDTQYFGPGTRLTVL.

This clone was recorded only once. The CDR3, as DNA: TGTGCCAGCAGTTACTCGCAGGGTTCGGGTGGAAACACCATATATTTT. As protein: CASSYSQGSGGNTIYF. The chain links TRBV6-5 to TRBJ1-3; D is perhaps TRBD1 (5 bases). V shed 0 bases and J shed 3 bases, with 12 bases lying between them. This CDR3 contains 16 residues. Germline lookup yields CDR1 MNHEY and CDR2 SVGAGI.

The chain couples TRBV30 to TRBJ1-2, with 9 bases identical to TRBD1. Germline loops: CDR1 GTSNPN, CDR2 SVGIG (reference sequence). V gave up 4 bases and J gave up 8 bases; unmatched junction bases: 20. The CDR3 has 17 amino acids. The CDR3 region has the DNA TGTGCCTGGACCCTTCCCGGGACAGGGTCTTTAATGAGCGGCTACACCTTC. Translating gives CAWTLPGTGSLMSGYTF.

A few counts support this clone. The chain recombines TRBV19 with TRBJ2-3; D is uncertain. Germline CDR1 reads LNHDA; CDR2 reads SQIVND (reference sequence). V shed 5 bases and J shed 2 bases, with 17 bases lying between them. The CDR3 covers 16 residues. The DNA for the CDR3 is TGTGCCAGTAGTGTGACGTTGGAGAGACCCACAGATACGCAGTATTTT. It translates to CASSVTLERPTDTQYF.

In its sample, this clone was seen once. This chain uses TRBV7-9 with TRBJ1-2; a possible D gene is TRBD1 (6 bases). Trimming left V 1 base short and J 3 bases short, with 9 bases between. Looked up from germline, CDR1 is SEHNR and CDR2 is FQNEAQ (reference sequence). This CDR3 contains 14 residues. DNA for the CDR3: TGTGCCAGCAGCTTAGGGGGGCTGGACTATGGCTACACCTTC. This translates into CASSLGGLDYGYTF.

The gene calls are TRBV28 and TRBJ1-4; unclear D gene. V was clipped by 3 bases and J by 0 bases, with 5 bases between them. CDR3 length: 14 amino acids. CDR1 and CDR2 (germline): MDHEN, SYDVKM. This CDR3 reads CASSFFTTNEKLFF. Here the CDR3 DNA reads TGTGCCAGCAGTTTCTTTACAACTAATGAAAAACTGTTTTTT.

CDR3 loop: CASSLTSGSYEQYF. The CDR3, as DNA: TGTGCCAGCAGTTTAACTAGCGGGAGCTACGAGCAGTACTTC. The chain has TRBV27 and TRBJ2-7, with 11 bases identical to TRBD2. This CDR3 spans 14 amino acids. The germline CDR1 and CDR2 sequences are MNHEY and SMNVEV (reference sequence). Losses at the gene ends were 2 bases for V and 3 bases for J; bases not matched to a gene: 0.

The genes are TRBV6-5 and TRBJ2-7; 14 bases agree with TRBD2. There are 14 residues in the CDR3. Germline V gives CDR1 MNHEY, CDR2 SVGAGI. The V segment lost 5 bases and the J segment 6 bases; nucleotides outside the gene matches: 3. CDR3 nucleotides: TGTGCCAGCAGTGAGGGACTAGCGGGAGCCGAGCAGTACTTC. Protein product: CASSEGLAGAEQYF.

The genes are TRBV7-2 and TRBJ2-1; D possibly matches TRBD1 or TRBD2 (7 bases each). Trimming took off 5 bases at V and 2 bases at J, with 13 bases between the two ends. The CDR3 runs to 15 residues. CDR1 and CDR2 (germline): SGHTA, FQGNSA. As DNA, the CDR3 is TGTGCCAGCAGCCCGGGGGGACAGCCCTACAATGAGCAGTTCTTC. Its translation: CASSPGGQPYNEQFF.

This clone was counted a few times. In DNA, the CDR3 is TGTGCCATCAGTCAGGGGGTGAACACTGAAGCTTTCTTT. Protein sequence: CAISQGVNTEAFF. The chain recombines TRBV10-3 with TRBJ1-1, with TRBD1 matching over 7 bases. J gave up 0 bases and V 5 bases, and 0 bases lay outside the gene matches. The CDR3 is made up of 13 amino acids. The germline CDR1 and CDR2 sequences are ENHRY and SYGVKD.

The chain employs TRBV6-1 and TRBJ1-6; TRBD1 is a possible D gene (5 bases). The germline V gene encodes CDR1 MNHNS and CDR2 SASEGT. This CDR3 has 15 amino acids. V lost 0 bases to trimming and J lost 9 bases, with 12 bases between them. CDR3 in DNA: TGTGCCAGCAGTGAAGCCCCTGATGACAGTTCACCCCTCCACTTT. This sequence encodes CASSEAPDDSSPLHF.

The chain combines TRBV6-1 with TRBJ2-1, with a tentative D call TRBD1 (6 bases). Germline V gives CDR1 MNHNS, CDR2 SASEGT. CDR3 length: 15 residues. The V end was cut by 3 bases, the J end by 7 bases, with 16 bases between. The CDR3 loop is CASSETAGGGNEQFF. The CDR3 nucleotides are TGTGCCAGCAGTGAGACAGCTGGGGGCGGGAATGAGCAGTTCTTC.

In its sample, this clone was seen a few times. The V and J genes are TRBV7-2 and TRBJ2-5, with unresolved D. The CDR3 spans 14 residues. Trimming cost V 3 bases and J 1 base, with 9 bases left between them. CDR1 and CDR2 (germline): SGHTA, FQGNSA. This chain's CDR3 is CASSLNNFQETQYF. CDR3 sequence (DNA): TGTGCCAGCAGCTTGAACAATTTCCAAGAGACCCAGTACTTC.

Note on this clone: Other DNA sequences in this sample translate to the same CDR3. The rearrangement joins TRBV18 to TRBJ1-4, with D uncertain. The V gene's germline CDR1 is KGHSH and CDR2 LQKENI. The CDR3 length is 15 residues. V was cut by 3 bases and J by 8 bases, with 16 bases left in between. DNA of the CDR3: TGTGCCAGCTCACCGCCGGCGGGTGTAGAGGAAAAACTGTTTTTT. This codes for CASSPPAGVEEKLFF.

The chain uses TRBV7-8 and TRBJ2-4, with 8 bases identical to TRBD2. The V gene end was trimmed by 5 bases and the J gene end by 0 bases; junction bases not matched to a gene: 24. CDR3 length: 22 amino acids. Per the germline V gene, CDR1 is SGHVS and CDR2 is FQNEAQ. CDR3 loop: CASSPRFVGGLSGEIAKNIQYF. The CDR3 bases are TGTGCCAGCAGCCCGCGTTTCGTGGGGGGCCTTAGCGGGGAAATAGCCAAAAACATTCAGTACTTC.